This TCR beta chain originates from a study of post-analysis software for immune sequencing data. This clonotype was found a few times. What it binds is unknown. Overall study findings and caveats: TRBV segments more frequent in patients than in controls numbered a few and included TRBV5-6, TRBV5-1 and TRBV20-1.

Unique molecular identifiers featured in each of the TCR beta cDNA libraries. Input populations of about 0.95 to 11 million T cells gave rise to hundreds of thousands of cDNA molecules. One entry per CDR3 protein, called by TCRdb with MiXCR from the PCR reads. The sample has roughly 620,000 distinct CDR3 sequences; roughly two fifths are singletons. V was clipped by 7 bases and J by 5 bases; unmatched bases: 15. Germline loops: CDR1 SQVTM, CDR2 ANQGSEA. This CDR3 is 17 amino acids long. The sample was blood. The sequence derives from a girl aged 5-17 years with multiple sclerosis. The chain couples TRBV29-1 to TRBJ2-1; 12 nucleotides align to TRBD2. The chain's CDR3 is CSGQGLAGVMGDNEQFF. CDR3 DNA: TGCAGCGGCCAGGGACTAGCGGGCGTAATGGGGGACAATGAGCAGTTCTTC.